The clone carrying this TCR beta chain was detected only a few times. What it binds is unknown. One entry per CDR3 protein, called by TCRdb with MiXCR from the 5' RACE reads. The sample lists a few hundred thousand distinct CDR3 sequences, roughly 18% seen once, with over 0.9% in the top ten. V trimming: 6 bases; J trimming: 4 bases; junction bases outside the gene matches: 3. Germline CDR1 and CDR2: MNHNS and SASEGT. The CDR3 has 15 residues. The sample comes from a study of CD8 T cells in ankylosing spondylitis. Overall study results and limits: Before this, some motif variants had been reported in reactive arthritis synovial fluid and blood. Apparently characteristic of ankylosing spondylitis blood was a TCR beta motif (roughly eight highly homologous variants).

The chain uses TRBV6-1 and TRBJ2-1; 13 bases agree with TRBD2. The receptor was derived from a male donor with ankylosing spondylitis. The sample comprised blood, either unsorted or a sorted T cell fraction (not recorded which). CDR3 amino acids: CASSMTSGRYNEQFF. Written as DNA, the CDR3 is TGTGCCAGCAGCATGACTAGCGGGAGGTACAATGAGCAGTTCTTC.